The 4 T cell receptor beta chains below all came from one sample that was sequenced in a study of neurological immune-mediated disorders. The time point is: technical triplicate 3. TCRdb processed the 5' RACE reads anew with MiXCR; each CDR3 protein has one entry. The repertoire holds some 47,000 distinct CDR3 sequences, with around a fifth as singletons. The sequenced material came from PBMCs. These receptors originate from a man aged 60 to 75 with HTLV-1-associated myelopathy (HAM/TSP).

This clonotype was recorded at least ten times. This rearrangement joins TRBV29-1 to TRBJ1-1; 7 bases agree with TRBD1. Germline loops: CDR1 SQVTM, CDR2 ANQGSEA. The trim removed 8 bases at V and 3 bases at J, leaving 9 bases unmatched. This CDR3 has 13 amino acids. The DNA of the CDR3 is TGCAGCCTTCGAGGGCAGGGGGACACTGAAGCTTTCTTT. Amino acids: CSLRGQGDTEAFF.

This clonotype appeared a single time. This chain joins TRBV27 and TRBJ1-2; D gene unclear. Trimming pared 0 bases from V and 3 bases from J, leaving 14 bases between. Per germline, CDR1 MNHEY and CDR2 SMNVEV (reference sequence). The CDR3 runs to 16 residues. The CDR3: CASSLSDESRYYGYTF. DNA for the CDR3: TGTGCCAGCAGTTTATCCGACGAGTCACGATACTATGGCTACACCTTC.

This clonotype occurred many times. The V and J genes are TRBV11-3 and TRBJ2-1, with D perhaps TRBD2 (5 bases). The CDR3 consists of 15 residues. Germline V gives CDR1 SGHNT, CDR2 YENEEA. V lost 4 bases and J lost 5, with 15 bases in between. CDR3 coding DNA: TGTGCCAGCAGCTCCACTCGAGGGAACGACAATGAGCAGTTCTTC. Encoded protein: CASSSTRGNDNEQFF.

This clonotype is termed medium-sized (0.01 to 0.1%). The J gene is TRBJ2-7, the V gene TRBV20-1; TRBD2 might be the D (6 bases). Germline loops: CDR1 DFQATT, CDR2 SNEGSKA (reference sequence). V was trimmed by 6 bases and J by 4 bases, leaving 16 bases between them. The CDR3 spans 13 residues. The CDR3 bases are TGCAGTGCCGATCGGGACTCGACTTACGAGCAGTACTTC. Translated, it gives CSADRDSTYEQYF.